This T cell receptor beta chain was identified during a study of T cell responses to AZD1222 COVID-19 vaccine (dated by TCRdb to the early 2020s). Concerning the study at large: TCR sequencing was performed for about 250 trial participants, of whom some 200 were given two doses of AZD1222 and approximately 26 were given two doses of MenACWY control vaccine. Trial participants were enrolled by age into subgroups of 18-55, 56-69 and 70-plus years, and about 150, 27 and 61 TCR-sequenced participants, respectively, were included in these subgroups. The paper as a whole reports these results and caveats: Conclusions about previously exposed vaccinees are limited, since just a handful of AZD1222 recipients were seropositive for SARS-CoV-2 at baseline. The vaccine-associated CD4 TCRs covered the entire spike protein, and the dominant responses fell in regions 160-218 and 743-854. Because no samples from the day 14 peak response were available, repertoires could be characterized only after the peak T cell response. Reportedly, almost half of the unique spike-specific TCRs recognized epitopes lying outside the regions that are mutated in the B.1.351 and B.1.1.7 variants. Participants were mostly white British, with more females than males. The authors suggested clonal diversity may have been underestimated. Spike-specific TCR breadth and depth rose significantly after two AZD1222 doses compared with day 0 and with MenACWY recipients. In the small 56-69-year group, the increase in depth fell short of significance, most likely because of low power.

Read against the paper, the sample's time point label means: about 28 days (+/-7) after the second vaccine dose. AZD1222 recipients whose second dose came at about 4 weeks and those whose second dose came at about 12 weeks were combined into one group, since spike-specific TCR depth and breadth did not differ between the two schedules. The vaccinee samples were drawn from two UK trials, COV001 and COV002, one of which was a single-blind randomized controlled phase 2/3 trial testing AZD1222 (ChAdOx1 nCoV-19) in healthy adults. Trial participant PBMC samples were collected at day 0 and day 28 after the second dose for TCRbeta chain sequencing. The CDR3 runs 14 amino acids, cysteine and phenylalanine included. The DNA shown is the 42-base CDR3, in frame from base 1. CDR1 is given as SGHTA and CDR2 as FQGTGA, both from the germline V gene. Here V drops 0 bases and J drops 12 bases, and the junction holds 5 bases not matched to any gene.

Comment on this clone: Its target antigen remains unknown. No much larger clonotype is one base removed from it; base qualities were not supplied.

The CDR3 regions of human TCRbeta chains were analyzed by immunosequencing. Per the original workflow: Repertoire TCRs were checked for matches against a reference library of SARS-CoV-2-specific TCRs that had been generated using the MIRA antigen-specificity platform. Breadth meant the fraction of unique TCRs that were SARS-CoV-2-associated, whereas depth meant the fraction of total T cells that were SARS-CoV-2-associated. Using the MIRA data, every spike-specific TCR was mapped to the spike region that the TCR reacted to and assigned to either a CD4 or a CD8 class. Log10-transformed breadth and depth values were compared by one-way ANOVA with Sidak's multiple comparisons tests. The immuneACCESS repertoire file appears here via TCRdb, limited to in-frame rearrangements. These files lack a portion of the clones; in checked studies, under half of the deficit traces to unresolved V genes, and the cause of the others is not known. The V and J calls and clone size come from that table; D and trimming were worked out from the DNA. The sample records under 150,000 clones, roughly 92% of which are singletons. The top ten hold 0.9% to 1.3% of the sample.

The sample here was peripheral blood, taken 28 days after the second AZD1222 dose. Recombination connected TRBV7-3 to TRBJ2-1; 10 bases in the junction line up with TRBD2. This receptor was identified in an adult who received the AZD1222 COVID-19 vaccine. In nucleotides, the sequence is TGTGCCAGCAGCTTAACGGGGACTAGCGTGATGCAGTTCTTC. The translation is CASSLTGTSVMQFF. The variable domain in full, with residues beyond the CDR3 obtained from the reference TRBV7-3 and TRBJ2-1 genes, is GAGVSQTPSNKVTEKGKYVELRCDPISGHTALYWYRQSLGQGPEFLIYFQGTGAADDSGLPNDRFFAVRPEGSVSTLKIQRTERGDSAVYLCASSLTGTSVMQFFGPGTRLTVL.